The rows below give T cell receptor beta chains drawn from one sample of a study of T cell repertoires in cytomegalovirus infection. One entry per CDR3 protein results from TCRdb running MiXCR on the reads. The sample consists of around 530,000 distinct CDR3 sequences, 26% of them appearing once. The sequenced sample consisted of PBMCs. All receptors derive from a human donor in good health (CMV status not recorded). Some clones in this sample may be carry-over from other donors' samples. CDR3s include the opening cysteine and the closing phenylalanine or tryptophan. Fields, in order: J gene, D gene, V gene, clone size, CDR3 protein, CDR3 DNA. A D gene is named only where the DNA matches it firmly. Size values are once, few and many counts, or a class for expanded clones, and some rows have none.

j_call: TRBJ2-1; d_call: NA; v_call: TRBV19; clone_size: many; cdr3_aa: CASSIEDRTYNEQFF; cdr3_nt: TGTGCCAGTAGTATAGAGGATAGAACCTACAATGAGCAGTTCTTC
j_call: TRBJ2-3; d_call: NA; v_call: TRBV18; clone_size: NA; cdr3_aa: CASSPPRGTYTQYF; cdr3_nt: TGTGCCAGCTCACCGCCCCGCGGGACATATACGCAGTATTTT
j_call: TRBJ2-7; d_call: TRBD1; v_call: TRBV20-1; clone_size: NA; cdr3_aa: CSAQGQAHYEQYF; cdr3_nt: TGCAGTGCTCAGGGACAGGCCCATTACGAGCAGTACTTC
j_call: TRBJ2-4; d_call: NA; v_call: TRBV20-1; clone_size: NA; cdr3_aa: CSATGPARENIQYF; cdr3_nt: TGCAGTGCTACCGGACCGGCTAGGGAAAACATTCAGTACTTC
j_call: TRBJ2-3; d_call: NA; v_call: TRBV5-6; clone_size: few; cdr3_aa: CASSLGAVHEGDTQYF; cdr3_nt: TGTGCCAGCAGCTTGGGAGCGGTACACGAGGGAGATACGCAGTATTTT
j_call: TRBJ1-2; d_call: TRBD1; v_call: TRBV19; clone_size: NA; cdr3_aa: CASSPLDRVNGYTF; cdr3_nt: TGTGCCAGTAGTCCACTGGACAGGGTAAACGGCTACACCTTC
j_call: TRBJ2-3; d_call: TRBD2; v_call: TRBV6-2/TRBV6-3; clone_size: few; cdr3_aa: CASSGTSGDTQYF; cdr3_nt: TGTGCCAGTTCCGGGACTAGCGGAGATACGCAGTATTTT
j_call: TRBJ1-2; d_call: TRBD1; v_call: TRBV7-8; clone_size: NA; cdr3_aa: CASSLLDRVMDGYTF; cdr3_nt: TGTGCCAGCAGCTTACTAGACAGGGTAATGGATGGCTACACCTTC
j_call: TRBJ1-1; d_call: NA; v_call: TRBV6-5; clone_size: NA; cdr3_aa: CASIPSWGTEAFF; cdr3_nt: TGTGCCAGCATCCCCTCTTGGGGAACTGAAGCTTTCTTT
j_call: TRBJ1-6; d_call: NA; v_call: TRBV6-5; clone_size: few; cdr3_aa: CASSTAGEAGSPLHF; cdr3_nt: TGTGCCAGCAGTACCGCCGGGGAAGCCGGTTCACCCCTCCACTTT
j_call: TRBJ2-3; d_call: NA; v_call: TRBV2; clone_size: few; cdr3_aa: CASSEIQGTDTQYF; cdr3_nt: TGTGCCAGCAGTGAAATTCAAGGCACAGATACGCAGTATTTT
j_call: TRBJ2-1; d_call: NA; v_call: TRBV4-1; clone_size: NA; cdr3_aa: CASSQDLGPLSYNEQFF; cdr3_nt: TGCGCCAGCAGCCAAGATCTCGGCCCACTCTCCTACAATGAGCAGTTCTTC
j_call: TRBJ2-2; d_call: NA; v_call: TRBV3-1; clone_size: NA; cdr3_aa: CASSQDPGGHGELFF; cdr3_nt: TGTGCCAGCAGCCAAGATCCCGGGGGCCACGGGGAGCTGTTTTTT
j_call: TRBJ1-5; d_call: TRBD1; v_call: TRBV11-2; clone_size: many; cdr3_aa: CASSMTGGKGQPQHF; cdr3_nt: TGTGCCAGCAGCATGACAGGGGGGAAGGGTCAGCCCCAGCATTTT
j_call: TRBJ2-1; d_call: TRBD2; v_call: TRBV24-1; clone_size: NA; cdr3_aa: CATSRRLAGSGDNEQFF; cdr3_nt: TGTGCCACCAGTCGGAGGTTAGCGGGAAGTGGCGACAATGAGCAGTTCTTC
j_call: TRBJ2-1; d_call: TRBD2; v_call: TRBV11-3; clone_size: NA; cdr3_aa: CASSPRASGDYNEQFF; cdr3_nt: TGTGCCAGCAGCCCCCGGGCTAGCGGGGATTACAATGAGCAGTTCTTC